The 6 T cell receptor beta chains given below trace back to one sample, sequenced in a study of cytomegalovirus exposure and HLA in healthy donors (dated by TCRdb to about 2017). The protocol used for the library was the immunoSEQ multiplex PCR assay. A mixture of 60 forward primers for TCR Vbeta segments and 13 reverse primers for TCR Jbeta segments was used in the multiplex PCR. Imported from immuneACCESS, the table was reduced by TCRdb to in-frame sequences with V and J called. These copies leave out some clones; in studies compared against another copy, an unresolved V gene accounts for under half, and the cause of the remainder is not known. In all, the sample holds approximately 72,000 clones, and roughly 86% of those were seen once. The top ten clones comprise under 2.5% of the sample. The sequenced material came from PBMCs. The receptors were gathered from a man aged 18 to 30 in good health and CMV-seronegative.

This clone was observed a handful of times. The chain couples TRBV4-1 to TRBJ2-2; no reliable D call. The CDR3 is 11 residues long. With 1 base removed from V and 10 bases from J, the gap between germline ends came to 4 bases. The germline V gene encodes CDR1 MGHRA and CDR2 YSYEKL. The CDR3 DNA is TGCGCCAGCAGCCAAGGGGCGGAGCTGTTTTTT. It is translated as CASSQGAELFF.

V usage is TRBV19 and J usage is TRBJ1-2, with 8 nucleotides matching TRBD1. V lost 7 bases to trimming and J lost 5 bases; unmatched junction nucleotides: 6. CDR3 size: 13 residues. Germline V gene data show CDR1 as LNHDA and CDR2 as SQIVND (reference sequence). CDR3 loop: CASTEDRVYGYTF. In nucleotides, the CDR3 is TGTGCCAGTACCGAGGACAGGGTTTATGGCTACACCTTC.

The chain has TRBV6-5 and TRBJ1-1; 10 nucleotides line up with TRBD1. The CDR3 contains 14 residues. V gave up 5 bases and J gave up 10 bases; unmatched junction bases: 10. The V gene's germline CDR1 is MNHEY and CDR2 SVGAGI. CDR3 bases: TGTGCCAGCAGTCGACAGGGACAGGGGTTGGGAGCTTTCTTT. Translation: CASSRQGQGLGAFF.

This clone has just one count. The chain couples TRBV7-2 to TRBJ2-4; tentative D call: TRBD1 (6 bases). Germline loops: CDR1 SGHTA, CDR2 FQGNSA. The CDR3 is 14 amino acids. Deletions cut 3 bases from V and 2 bases from J, with 8 bases between. In nucleotides, the CDR3 is TGTGCCAGCAGCTTCGACAGGACCAAAAACATTCAGTACTTC. Residues: CASSFDRTKNIQYF.

The chain joins TRBV2 to TRBJ2-3, with 9 bases aligning to TRBD1. The CDR3 loop spans 14 amino acids. After removal of 8 bases from V and 4 bases from J, the junction contained 7 bases not matched to a gene. Germline-derived CDR1 and CDR2 are SNHLY and FYNNEI. This CDR3 reads CASGTGQNSDTQYF. In DNA form, the CDR3 reads TGTGCCAGCGGGACAGGGCAAAATTCAGATACGCAGTATTTT.

This sequence joins TRBV4-3 and TRBJ1-1, with D possibly TRBD1 on 5 matching bases. Germline-derived CDR1 and CDR2 are LGHNA and YSLEER. CDR3 size: 15 residues. The V end lost 0 bases, the J end lost 1 base, and 9 bases lay between the germline ends. CDR3 amino acids: CASSQDGGGNTEAFF. The CDR3 DNA is TGCGCCAGCAGCCAAGATGGGGGGGGGAACACTGAAGCTTTCTTT.